The text below deals with one TCR beta chain. Then a second PCR, running roughly 7 to 11 cycles, was carried out with a sample-barcoded 5' primer and a J-beta primer mix. TCRdb re-derived calls from the 5' RACE reads in MiXCR, one entry per CDR3 protein. This table holds 1.5 million or so distinct CDR3 sequences, 42% found once. The data derive from a study of blood T cells in healthy people across ages. This CDR3 spans 15 amino acids. V was pared by 5 bases and J by 2 bases, with 7 bases of the junction left unmatched. Germline V gene data show CDR1 as SEHNR and CDR2 as FQNEAQ (reference sequence). Sequencing input: blood. The chain combines TRBV7-9 with TRBJ2-3; 7 bases line up with TRBD2. This TCR was sampled from a woman younger than 30 in good health. The CDR3 loop is CASSSGASNTDTQYF. DNA of the CDR3: TGTGCCAGCAGCAGCGGGGCGTCCAACACAGATACGCAGTATTTT.